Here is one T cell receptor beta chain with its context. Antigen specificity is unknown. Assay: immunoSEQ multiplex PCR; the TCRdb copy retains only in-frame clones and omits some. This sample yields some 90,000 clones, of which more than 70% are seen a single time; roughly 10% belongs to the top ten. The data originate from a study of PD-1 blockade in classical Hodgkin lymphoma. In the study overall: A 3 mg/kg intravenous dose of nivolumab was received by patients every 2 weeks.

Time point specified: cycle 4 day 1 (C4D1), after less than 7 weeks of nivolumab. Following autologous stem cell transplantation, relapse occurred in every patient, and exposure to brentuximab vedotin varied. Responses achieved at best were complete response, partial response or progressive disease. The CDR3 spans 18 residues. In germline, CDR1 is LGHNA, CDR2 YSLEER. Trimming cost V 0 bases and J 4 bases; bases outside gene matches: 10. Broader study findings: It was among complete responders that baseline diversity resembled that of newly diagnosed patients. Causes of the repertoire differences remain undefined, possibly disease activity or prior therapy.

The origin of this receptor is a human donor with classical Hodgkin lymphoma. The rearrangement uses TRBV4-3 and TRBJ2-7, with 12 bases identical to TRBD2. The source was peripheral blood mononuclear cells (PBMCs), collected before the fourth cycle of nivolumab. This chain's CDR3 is CASSQDRGLAGSRYEQYF. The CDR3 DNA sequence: TGCGCCAGCAGCCAAGATAGAGGACTAGCGGGGAGCCGGTACGAGCAGTACTTC.